This TCR beta chain derives from a study of graft-versus-host responses after intestinal transplantation. The sample holds one count of this clone. TCRdb's copy holds only in-frame clones and misses some; the assay was immunoSEQ multiplex PCR. The data contain 43,000 or so clones, approximately 92% of them singletons. CDR1 is SEHNR and CDR2 is FQNEAQ in the germline V gene (reference sequence). This CDR3 has 13 amino acids. Trimming left V 5 bases short and J 3 bases short, with 11 bases between. The V gene is TRBV7-9, the J gene TRBJ2-7, with a possible D match to TRBD1 (6 bases). The sequenced sample was PBMCs, obtained 750 to 850 days after a first intestinal transplant, on the day of a second. The TCR comes from a human patient who received an intestinal transplant, so some T cells may come from the graft donor. The CDR3 DNA reads TGTGCCAGCAGCGCCAGGGGTTTCTACGAGCAGTACTTC. The encoded protein is CASSARGFYEQYF.